Listed here is a single TCR beta chain. Its specificity is not known. CD45RO-negative, CCR7-positively selected cells formed the naive CD8 fraction, excluding terminally differentiated effector memory CD45RA+ cells. When replicate PCRs were run on sorted subsets, they used about 220 ng DNA, around 33,000 T cell genomes. Data came from immunoSEQ multiplex PCR; TCRdb stores just in-frame clones and leaves some out. The sample lists over 2 million clones, roughly 94% occurring once. The sample belongs to a study of shared clonotypes between healthy human individuals. Trimming removed 3 bases from V and 2 bases from J; junction bases left unmatched: 4. The CDR3 contains 16 residues. Germline CDR1 MNHEY, CDR2 SMNVEV (reference sequence). General study points: Among a few donors, roughly 5% of naive CD4 clonotypes were found in common. It was anticipated that sequencing depth would influence how many clonotypes donors shared. The researchers took only blood, and tissue repertoires probably look different.

This sequence joins TRBV27 and TRBJ2-3, with 11 bases lining up with TRBD2. Sequencing was carried out using naive CD8+ T cells sorted from blood. This receptor was taken from a man aged 18 to 30 in good health. CDR3: CASSLTSGDPTDTQYF. The CDR3 coding sequence is TGTGCCAGCAGTTTGACTAGCGGGGACCCCACAGATACGCAGTATTTT.